These T cell receptor beta chains were read from a single sample in a study of T-cell memory formation after mild COVID-19. TCRdb used MiXCR to reprocess the 5' RACE reads, holding one entry per CDR3 protein. The sample has around 470,000 distinct CDR3 sequences, around 20% seen once. Sequenced: PBMCs or a T cell subset sorted from them (not recorded which). These receptors came from an adult woman who had mild COVID-19 (a few samples of this study predate the infection). Cell type and time point are not known. Each CDR3 is given with its conserved first and last residue. Size values are once, few and many counts, or a class for expanded clones, and some rows have none.

v_call	clone_size	j_call	cdr3_aa
TRBV19	few	TRBJ1-2	CASSIGTGNGYTF
TRBV14	-	TRBJ1-1	CASSQAEVIYTEAFF
TRBV15	-	TRBJ2-7	CATSRDGGQGTKEYF
TRBV5-1	-	TRBJ2-5	CASSRNSGLKETQYF
TRBV19	few	TRBJ2-1	CASSNPGAYNEQFF
TRBV29-1	few	TRBJ2-6	CSVEIPGISSGANVLTF
TRBV12-3/TRBV12-4	few	TRBJ2-2	CASTTSGELFF
TRBV7-6	-	TRBJ2-3	CASSLAQGSSTDTQYF
TRBV12-3/TRBV12-4	-	TRBJ1-1	CASSFVGRGTEAFF
TRBV6-5	once	TRBJ1-4	CASSYSAGVGEKLFF
TRBV11-3	-	TRBJ1-2	CASSLARQYGYTF
TRBV12-5	-	TRBJ2-3	CASGLGTSRDTQYF
TRBV4-1	-	TRBJ1-5	CASSQDGQGARGNQPQHF
TRBV20-1	-	TRBJ1-1	CSAGTGSRSEAFF
TRBV18	-	TRBJ1-5	CASSPEGNPSDPQHF
TRBV2	-	TRBJ2-2	CASSAASPANTGELFF
TRBV10-3	-	TRBJ2-3	CAIRPFGTDTQYF
TRBV29-1	-	TRBJ2-2	CSGGWWNTGELFF
TRBV20-1	few	TRBJ2-2	CSAPRDANTGELFF
TRBV29-1	-	TRBJ2-3	CSVAPTGGTDTQYF
TRBV28	few	TRBJ1-2	CASSSLGQRYGYTF
TRBV5-1	few	TRBJ1-4	CASSLRGDGNEKLFF
TRBV12-3/TRBV12-4	many	TRBJ1-6	CASTRAGAANSPLHF
TRBV6-2/TRBV6-3	few	TRBJ2-3	CASSWTGSWTDTQYF
TRBV12-3/TRBV12-4	few	TRBJ2-5	CASSPDRGPGETQYF
TRBV5-1	few	TRBJ2-3	CASRRGAETDTQYF
TRBV20-1	few	TRBJ2-3	CSARAPDAPRGQYF
TRBV4-1	few	TRBJ2-7	CASSLKVSGYEQYF
TRBV18	-	TRBJ2-3	CASSPRDRGRRADTQYF
TRBV30	few	TRBJ1-2	CAWSQDRGDYGYTF
TRBV6-5	-	TRBJ1-1	CASKPGTGTEAFF
TRBV20-1	-	TRBJ2-3	CSAQLSPTDTQYF
TRBV7-2	few	TRBJ2-1	CASSLAGGHNEQFF
TRBV6-1	-	TRBJ1-1	CASSSRGWVAEAFF
TRBV20-1	-	TRBJ2-7	CSARDRRKRNSYEQYF
TRBV5-6	-	TRBJ2-1	CASSLDPKYYNEQFF
TRBV4-1	-	TRBJ2-7	CASSQAGLPSYEQYF
TRBV10-1	-	TRBJ1-1	CASRSGNTEAFF
TRBV30	few	TRBJ1-1	CAWSVLGDTEAFF
TRBV7-9	few	TRBJ2-1	CASSPLPGAEWGRSYNEQFF
TRBV18	few	TRBJ1-2	CASSPSFRGGYTF